This note documents a single T cell receptor beta chain sequence. Looked up from germline, CDR1 is WSHSY and CDR2 is SAAADI. V shed 6 bases and J 2 bases; nucleotides not matched to a gene: 4. This CDR3 comprises 15 residues. This sample is part of a study of cytomegalovirus exposure and HLA in healthy donors. The PCR used 60 Vbeta and 13 Jbeta primers. Source study methods: Some 11 million of the about 80 million unique TCR beta chains counted in a later analysis were shared. Sequenced by immunoSEQ multiplex PCR; TCRdb stores in-frame clones only, minus some. That table furnishes V, J and clone size, whereas the DNA furnished D and trimming. The repertoire holds roughly 130,000 clones, with about three quarters as singletons.

This receptor was identified in a woman aged 60 to 75 in good health and CMV-seropositive. What was sequenced was PBMCs. The chain joins TRBV10-2 to TRBJ2-3, with 11 bases identical to TRBD2. This CDR3 is CASRRLAGNTDTQYF. The CDR3 DNA is TGCGCCAGCAGACGACTAGCGGGGAACACAGATACGCAGTATTTT.